This passage covers 20 T cell receptor beta chains from one sample sequenced in a study of T cell responses to AZD1222 COVID-19 vaccine. Assay used: immunoSEQ multiplex PCR; TCRdb lists only in-frame clones, some missing. The sample comprises approximately 84,000 clones, roughly 88% of which are singletons, and 8.5% to 12% rests with the top ten. The specimen was peripheral blood, collected 28 days after the second AZD1222 dose. The receptors come from an adult who received the AZD1222 COVID-19 vaccine.

The rearrangement joins TRBV18 to TRBJ2-7, with D tentatively TRBD1 (8 bases). The germline V and J ends were trimmed by 6 bases and 0 bases, with 24 bases remaining between them. CDR1 and CDR2 (germline): KGHSH, LQKENI. The CDR3 runs 18 residues. The chain's CDR3 is CASSLKGSGTGDSYEQYF. CDR3 in DNA: TGTGCCAGCTCGCTAAAGGGAAGCGGGACAGGAGACTCCTACGAGCAGTACTTC.

This clone was detected once. The chain uses TRBV6-5 and TRBJ1-4; D is unclear. Germline CDR1 reads MNHEY; CDR2 reads SVGAGI. V was shortened by 8 bases and J by 1 base, with 8 bases between the two germline ends. The CDR3 runs 13 residues. The chain's CDR3 is CASRGLTNEKLFF. The CDR3 coding sequence is TGTGCCAGCCGCGGGTTAACTAATGAAAAACTGTTTTTT.

The chain recombines TRBV5-1 with TRBJ2-7, with D perhaps matching TRBD2 (5 bases). The CDR3 spans 14 residues. Germline CDR1 and CDR2: SGHRS and YFSETQ. V lost 4 bases and J lost 3, with 14 bases in between. CDR3 nucleotides: TGCGCCAGCAGCCCTACCATCGAGGGCTACGAGCAGTACTTC. It encodes CASSPTIEGYEQYF.

V and J are TRBV9 and TRBJ1-2, with D possibly TRBD1 on 5 matching bases. V dropped 3 bases and J dropped 3 bases, with 12 bases sitting between them. The CDR3 has 14 amino acids. CDR1 SGDLS and CDR2 YYNGEE come from the germline V gene. CDR3 in amino acids: CASSGSDSDYGYTF. The CDR3 DNA follows: TGTGCCAGCAGCGGATCTGACAGCGACTATGGCTACACCTTC.

V is TRBV6-2 or TRBV6-3 and J is TRBJ2-7; TRBD1 agrees at 8 bases. Trimming at V came to 5 bases and at J to 4 bases, leaving 4 bases not matched to a gene. Germline CDR1 reads MNHEY; CDR2 reads SVGEGT. CDR3 length equals 13 residues. The CDR3 loop is CASSPGQDYEQYF. The CDR3 nucleotides are TGTGCCAGCAGTCCGGGACAGGATTACGAGCAGTACTTC.

The genes are TRBV29-1 and TRBJ2-2, with D possibly matching TRBD1 (5 bases). V was trimmed by 6 bases and J by 4 bases, leaving 15 bases between them. CDR1 is SQVTM and CDR2 is ANQGSEA in the germline V gene. The CDR3 runs 14 residues. Written as DNA, the CDR3 is TGCAGCGTAGCCCCCAGGGCGCGCACCGGGGAGCTGTTTTTT. Translated, it gives CSVAPRARTGELFF.

This sequence joins TRBV10-3 and TRBJ1-3; D is unresolved. The CDR3 runs to 12 residues. CDR1 and CDR2 (germline): ENHRY, SYGVKD. The germline V and J ends were trimmed by 4 bases and 4 bases, with 5 bases remaining between them. The CDR3 reads CAISGRGNTIYF. As DNA, the CDR3 is TGTGCCATCAGTGGACGGGGAAACACCATATATTTT.

The chain couples TRBV30 to TRBJ1-6, with TRBD1 matching 7 bases. The CDR3 is made up of 13 amino acids. The germline gives CDR1 GTSNPN, CDR2 SVGIG (reference sequence). J gave up 14 bases and V 4 bases, and 11 bases lay outside the gene matches. CDR3 protein: CAWTNRGGESLHF. For the CDR3, the DNA is TGTGCCTGGACTAACAGGGGCGGGGAATCCCTCCACTTT.

The chain joins TRBV6-5 to TRBJ1-2; 7 positions match TRBD1. V shed 7 bases and J 1 base; nucleotides not matched to a gene: 6. Germline lookup yields CDR1 MNHEY and CDR2 SVGAGI. This CDR3 has 14 amino acids. The CDR3 is CASIPGQHNYGYTF. CDR3 DNA: TGTGCCAGCATACCGGGACAGCATAACTATGGCTACACCTTC.

The V gene is TRBV19, the J gene TRBJ2-1; 14 bases agree with TRBD2. Germline loops: CDR1 LNHDA, CDR2 SQIVND (reference sequence). V shed 0 bases and J 6 bases; nucleotides not matched to a gene: 7. This CDR3 region has 18 residues. Written as DNA, the CDR3 is TGTGCCAGTAGTATAGATCGACTAGCGGGGGGGCCGATCAATGAGCAGTTCTTC. It is translated as CASSIDRLAGGPINEQFF.

The J gene is TRBJ1-5, the V gene TRBV18, with TRBD1 as a possible D gene (6 bases). The CDR3 is 14 residues long. V lost 3 bases and J lost 7, with 13 bases in between. CDR1 KGHSH and CDR2 LQKENI come from the germline V gene. Here the CDR3 reads CASSPEGGPQPQHF. The CDR3 DNA is TGTGCCAGCTCACCCGAGGGGGGACCCCAGCCCCAGCATTTT.

The chain joins TRBV29-1 to TRBJ2-3, with TRBD2 identical over 7 bases. From germline, CDR1 is SQVTM and CDR2 ANQGSEA. The junction had 15 bases not matched to a gene; V was cut back by 0 bases and J by 6 bases. The CDR3 is made up of 17 amino acids. CDR3 amino acids: CSVEDSGGGAIKDTQYF. For the CDR3, the DNA is TGCAGCGTTGAAGATTCCGGCGGGGGAGCAATCAAGGATACGCAGTATTTT.

This sequence joins TRBV19 and TRBJ2-7, with TRBD1 matching 9 bases. CDR3 length: 15 amino acids. The germline V gene has CDR1 LNHDA and CDR2 SQIVND (reference sequence). V trimming: 3 bases; J trimming: 2 bases; junction bases outside the gene matches: 5. The CDR3 DNA reads as TGTGCCAGTAGTATGGGAGACAGGGGGGCCTACGAGCAGTACTTC. Its protein product is CASSMGDRGAYEQYF.

This sequence joins TRBV2 and TRBJ1-5; tentative D call: TRBD1 (6 bases). This CDR3 spans 15 amino acids. Germline assignment: CDR1 SNHLY and CDR2 FYNNEI. V lost 5 bases and J lost 6, with 17 bases in between. The CDR3 DNA reads TGTGCCAGCAGTTTACTCAGGGGAACGGGTCAGCCCCAGCATTTT. This codes for CASSLLRGTGQPQHF.

The chain carries TRBV7-6 and TRBJ1-3; D is ambiguous. CDR1 is SGHVS and CDR2 is FNYEAQ in the germline V gene. The length of the CDR3 is 15 residues. Trimming removed 5 bases at V and 0 bases at J, with 11 bases between. The CDR3 sequence: CASSPNSDSGNTIYF. The CDR3 DNA reads as TGTGCCAGCAGCCCGAACAGTGACTCTGGAAACACCATATATTTT. The full variable domain, rest sourced from reference TRBV7-6 and TRBJ1-3, is GAGVSQSPRYKVTKRGQDVALRCDPISGHVSLYWYRQALGQGPEFLTYFNYEAQQDKSGLPNDRFSAERPEGSISTLTIQRTEQRDSAMYRCASSPNSDSGNTIYFGEGSWLTVV.

The chain combines TRBV19 with TRBJ2-7; 12 nucleotides match TRBD2. In germline, CDR1 is LNHDA, CDR2 SQIVND (reference sequence). The junction had 1 base not matched to a gene; V was cut back by 1 base and J by 3 bases. The CDR3 is made up of 15 amino acids. The CDR3 reads CASSIGLAGVYEQYF. The DNA of the CDR3 is TGTGCCAGTAGTATAGGACTAGCGGGGGTCTACGAGCAGTACTTC.

The chain recombines TRBV3-1 (or the pseudogene TRBV3-2) with TRBJ2-1; D possibly corresponds to TRBD2 (7 bases). CDR1 and CDR2 from the germline V gene are LGHDT and YNNKEL (reference sequence). V gave up 3 bases and J gave up 7 bases, with 25 bases separating them. The CDR3 runs 18 residues. The CDR3 DNA is TGTGCCAGCAGCCAGGATTTTTTCGCGGGGGCCACAATAAATGAGCAGTTCTTC. It specifies CASSQDFFAGATINEQFF.

The rearrangement uses TRBV7-9 and TRBJ2-2, with D perhaps matching TRBD1 or TRBD2 (5 bases each). Trimming took 6 bases from V and 6 from J, leaving 20 bases between them. This CDR3 contains 16 residues. Germline CDR1 and CDR2: SEHNR and FQNEAQ (reference sequence). This CDR3 reads CASSNERGVSSGELFF. The CDR3 nucleotides are TGTGCCAGCAGTAACGAGAGGGGCGTTTCATCCGGGGAGCTGTTTTTT.

The gene calls are TRBV18 and TRBJ1-6; maybe TRBD1 (5 bases). The CDR3 runs 17 residues. The germline gives CDR1 KGHSH, CDR2 LQKENI. Trimming stripped 1 base from V and 9 bases from J, with 19 bases between. CDR3 DNA: TGTGCCAGCTCACCACGGTCCGCCAGGGACCTTAGTTCACCCCTCCACTTT. Its translation: CASSPRSARDLSSPLHF.

This clone appeared once. The gene calls are TRBV15 and TRBJ1-1, with 7 bases identical to TRBD1. The V gene's germline CDR1 is LNHNV and CDR2 YYDKDF (reference sequence). V was pared by 2 bases and J by 4 bases, with 7 bases of the junction left unmatched. The CDR3 covers 15 residues. This CDR3 is CATSRNRGIGTEAFF. The CDR3 DNA reads as TGTGCCACCAGCAGAAACAGGGGCATCGGCACTGAAGCTTTCTTT.